This is a list of T cell receptor beta chains from one sample in a study of T cells in Graves' hyperthyroidism and ophthalmopathy. Using its own MiXCR run on the multiplex PCR reads, TCRdb lists one record per CDR3 protein. This table has roughly 740,000 distinct CDR3 sequences, 15% to 20% appearing once. Sequenced material: blood. The receptors were sampled from a man aged 18 to 35 with Graves' hyperthyroidism. Both conserved end residues are part of each CDR3. Each record gives: clone size, D gene, V gene, CDR3 length, J gene, CDR3 protein, CDR3 DNA. D genes are given only for firm matches. The listing skips clone size in some rows; elsewhere it reads once, few, many or a size class.

>many|.|TRBV6-6|14|TRBJ2-7
CASSYTPLDYEQYF
TGTGCCAGCAGTTACACCCCCTTGGACTACGAGCAGTACTTC
>many|.|TRBV2|12|TRBJ2-7
CASASSSYEQYF
TGTGCCAGCGCCTCGTCCTCCTACGAGCAGTACTTC
>few|.|TRBV15|17|TRBJ2-5
CATSRGDTQGGGETQYF
TGTGCCACCAGCAGAGGAGATACACAGGGTGGTGGGGAGACCCAGTACTTC
>few|.|TRBV7-9|15|TRBJ1-5
CASSLDPGHPQPQHF
TGTGCCAGCAGCTTAGACCCGGGACATCCTCAGCCCCAGCATTTT
>.|.|TRBV20-1|15|TRBJ1-5
CSASPGGRRNQPQHF
TGCAGTGCTAGCCCAGGTGGTCGACGCAATCAGCCCCAGCATTTT
>.|.|TRBV24-1|14|TRBJ2-5
CATSEGGGQETQYF
TGTGCCACCAGTGAGGGAGGGGGTCAAGAGACCCAGTACTTC
>.|.|TRBV28|12|TRBJ1-5
CATGLSASPQHF
TGTGCCACCGGACTTTCCGCGAGCCCCCAGCATTTT
>many|.|TRBV28|15|TRBJ1-5
CASSPQGPELESQHF
TGTGCCAGCAGTCCGCAGGGGCCGGAGCTAGAGTCCCAGCATTTT
>few|.|TRBV25-1|13|TRBJ2-5
CASSQELQETQYF
TGTGCCAGCAGTCAAGAGCTACAAGAGACCCAGTACTTC
>many|TRBD2|TRBV7-2|20|TRBJ2-5
CASSAAWASGRAIRFETQYF
TGTGCCAGCAGCGCAGCCTGGGCTAGCGGGAGGGCCATCAGATTTGAGACCCAGTACTTC
>.|.|TRBV19|15|TRBJ1-1
CASSIWGARYTEAFF
TGTGCCAGTAGTATATGGGGAGCCAGGTACACTGAAGCTTTCTTT
>.|.|TRBV7-7|14|TRBJ2-5
CASHRNRDQETQYF
TGTGCCAGCCACAGAAACAGGGACCAAGAGACCCAGTACTTC
>many|.|TRBV11-1|15|TRBJ2-5
CASSLTDLQQETQYF
TGTGCCAGCAGCTTAACGGACTTGCAGCAAGAGACCCAGTACTTC
>.|TRBD2|TRBV5-8|18|TRBJ2-5
CASSLGTSGSLSQETQYF
TGTGCCAGCAGCTTGGGGACTAGCGGGAGCCTCTCACAAGAGACCCAGTACTTC
>many|TRBD2|TRBV30|15|TRBJ2-1
CAWSPSSGSGDEQFF
TGTGCCTGGAGTCCATCTAGCGGGAGTGGAGATGAGCAGTTCTTC
>many|.|TRBV3-1|14|TRBJ2-7
CASSPTGGLYEQYF
TGTGCCAGCAGCCCTACGGGTGGACTCTACGAGCAGTACTTC
>few|TRBD1|TRBV5-6|18|TRBJ2-2
CASSPGTGGNANTGELFF
TGTGCCAGCAGCCCCGGGACAGGGGGGAACGCGAACACCGGGGAGCTGTTTTTT
>few|.|TRBV10-2|15|TRBJ1-6
CASRIMSVENSPLHF
TGCGCCAGCAGAATAATGAGCGTAGAGAATTCACCCCTCCACTTT
>.|TRBD2|TRBV20-1|15|TRBJ2-7
CSASGSGQPPGEQYF
TGCAGTGCTAGTGGTAGCGGGCAACCGCCGGGGGAGCAGTACTTC
>many|.|TRBV7-6|13|TRBJ1-6
CASSLAPRTRLHF
TGTGCCAGCAGCTTAGCGCCAAGGACTCGGCTCCACTTT
>many|.|TRBV11-2|14|TRBJ1-4
CASSPSATNEKLFF
TGTGCCAGCAGCCCCTCGGCGACTAATGAAAAACTGTTTTTT
>.|.|TRBV7-9|19|TRBJ2-3
CASSLGERSMTLATDTQYF
TGTGCCAGCAGCTTGGGTGAGAGATCCATGACCTTAGCAACAGATACGCAGTATTTT
>few|.|TRBV19|16|TRBJ2-3
CASTNVLRGARDTQYF
TGTGCCAGTACAAACGTACTCCGCGGAGCACGAGATACGCAGTATTTT
>many|.|TRBV18|13|TRBJ1-1
CASSPTYRDEAFF
TGTGCCAGCTCACCTACCTACAGGGATGAAGCTTTCTTT